The rows below give T cell receptor beta chains drawn from one sample of a study of blood T cells in healthy people across ages. TCRdb reprocessed the 5' RACE reads with MiXCR, giving one entry per CDR3 protein. The table has 700,000 to 900,000 distinct CDR3 sequences, about 53% seen once; the top ten hold about 42%. Sequencing was performed on blood. The receptors derive from an elderly man in good health. Each CDR3 is given without its conserved first and last residue.

TRBV6-6	TRBJ1-2	ASSYLPTAANYGYT
TRBV25-1	TRBJ1-2	ASSAPEGYT
TRBV3-1	TRBJ1-2	ASSQRGGNYGYT
TRBV21-1	TRBJ2-5	ASSFTLTLTSPLSRCNEQY
TRBV4-2	TRBJ1-4	ASLSTAADSTNEKLF
TRBV7-2	TRBJ2-3	ASSTGPRRYAY
TRBV20-1	TRBJ2-1	SASPGVATSDNEQF
TRBV15	TRBJ2-5	ATSRPGQGGETQY
TRBV7-3	TRBJ2-1	ASSDGAGGPGAANEQF
TRBV2	TRBJ1-1	ASSVFTGNTEAF
TRBV5-5	TRBJ2-1	ASSLYQWNEQF
TRBV18	TRBJ1-5	ASSPRTADQPQH
TRBV25-1	TRBJ1-2	ASSDFDDYLPGHT
TRBV27	TRBJ2-7	ASSLPWTEGLVSEQY
TRBV5-1	TRBJ2-5	ASSTPGTGETQY
TRBV2	TRBJ2-1	ASSWAGVSYNEQF
TRBV27	TRBJ1-2	ASSPNRGRGYGYT
TRBV20-1	TRBJ2-1	SAPGRSGNYNEQF
TRBV5-1	TRBJ2-2	ASSHRDRETGELF
TRBV4-3	TRBJ2-3	ASSQVRGGVPTDTQY
TRBV4-1	TRBJ2-7	ASSQGVRDKTLEQY
TRBV20-1	TRBJ2-7	SARPGVSYEQY
TRBV27	TRBJ2-7	ASRVSGGPEQY
TRBV7-2	TRBJ2-3	ASSLNRGGGLSTDTQY
TRBV7-9	TRBJ2-1	ASSPKTSNEQF
TRBV7-2	.	ASSLGRGSLRTQY
TRBV29-1	TRBJ2-7	SVEGAGQGSQDEQY
TRBV5-1	TRBJ2-7	ASSSGGLAGDYEQY
TRBV7-9	TRBJ2-2	ASSLKGPYTGELF
TRBV5-1	TRBJ1-5	ASSPDRGANQPQH
TRBV7-9	TRBJ2-5	ASSLALKTANSFQETQY
TRBV5-5	TRBJ2-5	ASSLDANKETQY
TRBV7-3	TRBJ2-3	ASQPGGRAGDTQY
TRBV21-1	TRBJ2-7	ASSKRTLNYEQY
TRBV6-2/TRBV6-3	TRBJ2-3	ASTPGGITDTQY
TRBV27	TRBJ2-7	ASSSVAVGSYEQY
TRBV29-1	.	SVEDPNLTEQY
TRBV3-1	.	ASSQGLAGEGYEQY
TRBV28	TRBJ2-2	ASSLQGRTNTGELF
TRBV20-1	TRBJ1-5	SAIRTGLNQPQH
TRBV6-5	.	ASGAVGSYEQY
TRBV7-2	TRBJ2-3	ASSRSLPDTDTQY
TRBV19	TRBJ1-1	SSRGDRSDTEAF
TRBV29-1	TRBJ1-5	SVEDRAQPQH
TRBV7-2	TRBJ2-5	ASSLNFGRGGETQY